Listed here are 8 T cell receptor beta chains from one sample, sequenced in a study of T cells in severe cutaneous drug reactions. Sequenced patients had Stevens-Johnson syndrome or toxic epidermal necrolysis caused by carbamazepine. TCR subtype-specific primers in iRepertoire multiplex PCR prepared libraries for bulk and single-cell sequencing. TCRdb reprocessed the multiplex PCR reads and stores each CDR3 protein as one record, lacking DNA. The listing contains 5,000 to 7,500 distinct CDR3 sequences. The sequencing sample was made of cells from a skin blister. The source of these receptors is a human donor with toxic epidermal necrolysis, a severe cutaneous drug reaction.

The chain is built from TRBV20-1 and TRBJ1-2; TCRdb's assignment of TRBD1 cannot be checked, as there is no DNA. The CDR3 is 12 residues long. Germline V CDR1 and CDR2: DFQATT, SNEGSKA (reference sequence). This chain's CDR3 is CSAPGGRHGYTF.

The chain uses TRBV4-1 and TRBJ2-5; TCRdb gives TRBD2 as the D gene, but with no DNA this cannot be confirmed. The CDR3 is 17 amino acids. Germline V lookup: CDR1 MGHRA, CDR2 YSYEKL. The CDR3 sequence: CASSRNGAGEFFETQYF.

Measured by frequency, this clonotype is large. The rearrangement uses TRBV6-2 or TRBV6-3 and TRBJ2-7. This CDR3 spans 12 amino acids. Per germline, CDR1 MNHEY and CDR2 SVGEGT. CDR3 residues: CASSTDRYEQYF.

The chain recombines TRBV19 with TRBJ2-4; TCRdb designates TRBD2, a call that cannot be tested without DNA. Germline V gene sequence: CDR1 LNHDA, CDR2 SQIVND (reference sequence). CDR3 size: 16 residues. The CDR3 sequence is CASSTLVGREWNIQYF.

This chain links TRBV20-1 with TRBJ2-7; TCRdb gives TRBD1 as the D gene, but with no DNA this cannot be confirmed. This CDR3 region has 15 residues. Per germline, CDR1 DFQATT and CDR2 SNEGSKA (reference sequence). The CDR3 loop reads CSATPRGRSSYEQYF.

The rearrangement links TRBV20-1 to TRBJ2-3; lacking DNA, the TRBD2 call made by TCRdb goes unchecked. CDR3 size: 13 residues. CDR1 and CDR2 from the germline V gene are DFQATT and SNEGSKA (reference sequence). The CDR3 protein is CSALAGESDTQYF.

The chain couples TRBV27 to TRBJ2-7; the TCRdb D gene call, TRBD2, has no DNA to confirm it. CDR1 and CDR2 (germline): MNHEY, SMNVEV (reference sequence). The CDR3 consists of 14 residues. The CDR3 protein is CATHGAGLYYEQYF.

The CDR3 sequence is CSVAPRNTEAFF. V usage is TRBV29-1 and J usage is TRBJ1-1; checking the TCRdb D call of TRBD1 is not possible without DNA. Germline CDR1 SQVTM, CDR2 ANQGSEA. The CDR3 contains 12 residues.